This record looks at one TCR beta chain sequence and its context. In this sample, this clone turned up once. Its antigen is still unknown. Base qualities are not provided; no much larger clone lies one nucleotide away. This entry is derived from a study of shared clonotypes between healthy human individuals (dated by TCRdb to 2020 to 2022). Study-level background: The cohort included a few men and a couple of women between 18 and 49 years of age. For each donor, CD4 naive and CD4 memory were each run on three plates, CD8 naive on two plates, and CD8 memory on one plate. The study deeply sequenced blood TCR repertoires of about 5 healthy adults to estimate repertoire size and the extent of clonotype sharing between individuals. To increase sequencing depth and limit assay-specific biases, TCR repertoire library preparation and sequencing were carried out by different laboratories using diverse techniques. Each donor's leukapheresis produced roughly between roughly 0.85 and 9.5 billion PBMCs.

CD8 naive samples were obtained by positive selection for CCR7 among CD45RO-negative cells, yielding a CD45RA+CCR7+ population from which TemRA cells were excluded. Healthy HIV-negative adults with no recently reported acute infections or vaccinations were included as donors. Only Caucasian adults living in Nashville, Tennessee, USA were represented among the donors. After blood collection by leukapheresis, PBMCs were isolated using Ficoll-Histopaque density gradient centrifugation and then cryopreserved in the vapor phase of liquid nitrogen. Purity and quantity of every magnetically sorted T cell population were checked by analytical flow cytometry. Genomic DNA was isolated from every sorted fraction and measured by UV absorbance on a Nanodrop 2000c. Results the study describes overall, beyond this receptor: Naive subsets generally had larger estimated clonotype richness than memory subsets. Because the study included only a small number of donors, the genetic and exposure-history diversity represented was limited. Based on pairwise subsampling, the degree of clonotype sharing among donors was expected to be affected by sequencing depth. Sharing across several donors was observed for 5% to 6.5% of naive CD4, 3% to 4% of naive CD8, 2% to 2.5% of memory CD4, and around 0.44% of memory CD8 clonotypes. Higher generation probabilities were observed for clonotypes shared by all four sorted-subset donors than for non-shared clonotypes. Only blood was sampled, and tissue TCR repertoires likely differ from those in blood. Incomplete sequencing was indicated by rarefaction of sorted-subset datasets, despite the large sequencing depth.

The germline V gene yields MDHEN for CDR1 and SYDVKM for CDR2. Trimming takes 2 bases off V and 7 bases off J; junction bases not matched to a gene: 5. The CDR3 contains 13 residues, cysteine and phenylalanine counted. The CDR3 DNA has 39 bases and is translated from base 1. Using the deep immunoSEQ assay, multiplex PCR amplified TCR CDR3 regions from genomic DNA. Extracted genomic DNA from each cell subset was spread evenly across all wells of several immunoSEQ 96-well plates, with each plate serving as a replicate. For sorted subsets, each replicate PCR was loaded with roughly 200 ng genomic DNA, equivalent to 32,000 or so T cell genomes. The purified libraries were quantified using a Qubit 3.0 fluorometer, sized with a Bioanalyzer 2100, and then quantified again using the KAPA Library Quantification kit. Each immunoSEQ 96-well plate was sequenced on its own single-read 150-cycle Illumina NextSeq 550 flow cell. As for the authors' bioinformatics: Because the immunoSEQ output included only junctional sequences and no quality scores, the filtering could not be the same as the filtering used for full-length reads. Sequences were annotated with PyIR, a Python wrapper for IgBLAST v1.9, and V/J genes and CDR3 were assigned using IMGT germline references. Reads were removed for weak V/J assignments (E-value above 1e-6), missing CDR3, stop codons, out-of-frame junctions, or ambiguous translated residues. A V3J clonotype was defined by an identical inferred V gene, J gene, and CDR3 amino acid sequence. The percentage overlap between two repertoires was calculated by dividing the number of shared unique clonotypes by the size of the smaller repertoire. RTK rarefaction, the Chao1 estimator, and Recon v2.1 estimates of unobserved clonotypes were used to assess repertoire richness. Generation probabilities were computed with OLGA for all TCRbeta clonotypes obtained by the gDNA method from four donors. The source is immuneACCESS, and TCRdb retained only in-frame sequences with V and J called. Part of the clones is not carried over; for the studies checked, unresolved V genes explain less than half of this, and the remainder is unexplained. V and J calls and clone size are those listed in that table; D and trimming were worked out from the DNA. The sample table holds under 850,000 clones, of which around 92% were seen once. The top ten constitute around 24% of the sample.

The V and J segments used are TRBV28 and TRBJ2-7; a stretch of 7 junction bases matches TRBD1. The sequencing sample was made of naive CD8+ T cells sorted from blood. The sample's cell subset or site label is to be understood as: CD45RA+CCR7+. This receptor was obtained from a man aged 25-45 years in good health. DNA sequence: TGTGCCAGCAGTTTAGACAGGGTTTGGGAGCAGTACTTC. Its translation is CASSLDRVWEQYF.